Listed below are T cell receptor beta chains from one sample, sequenced in a study of spatial heterogeneity in lung cancer. MiXCR was run by TCRdb on the 5' RACE reads, yielding one entry per CDR3 protein. The profile covers about 9,800 distinct CDR3 sequences, with around 51% appearing a single time and 25% to 30% taken by the ten largest. Sequences were derived from lung tumor tissue, sampled at surgery. Source of these receptors: a female donor with early-stage non-small cell lung cancer. The CDR3 runs from the conserved cysteine through the conserved F or W.

V gene	J gene	CDR3 protein
TRBV28	TRBJ2-1	CASSLREGFTDNEQFF
TRBV20-1	TRBJ2-7	CSARRSGPYEQYF
TRBV5-4	TRBJ2-1	CASSGTRPFNEQFF
TRBV5-1	TRBJ1-1	CASRWAREETEAFF
TRBV6-6	TRBJ2-5	CASSRGAGTMKETQYF
TRBV7-9	TRBJ1-4	CASSSDRAASWKLFF
TRBV7-9	TRBJ1-2	CASRTAGNYGYTF
TRBV7-7	TRBJ2-2	CASSLATGVGGELFF
TRBV7-8	TRBJ1-5	CASTFGRLDQPQHF
TRBV28	TRBJ2-7	CASSRHGVQYF
TRBV29-1	TRBJ2-3	CSVFGLDTQYF
TRBV9	TRBJ2-2	CASRSTAANTGELFF
TRBV29-1	TRBJ1-2	CSGLTGGLGYGYTF
TRBV7-9	TRBJ1-4	CASSPGGRREKLFF
TRBV28	TRBJ2-5	CASSLSQQGRETQYF
TRBV20-1	TRBJ1-1	CSVRRANTEAFF
TRBV28	TRBJ1-1	CASSADRGAFF
TRBV5-4	TRBJ2-1	CASSLVQGYNEQFF
TRBV11-2	TRBJ2-1	CASSWTRDNEQFF
TRBV12-3/TRBV12-4	TRBJ2-1	CASRQGANNEQFF
TRBV20-1	TRBJ2-5	CSAPLGETQYF
TRBV7-2	TRBJ2-6	CASRASSGANVLTF
TRBV12-3/TRBV12-4	TRBJ2-3	CASSLGLAGGKVTDTQYF
TRBV5-6	TRBJ2-2	CASSLINTGELFF
TRBV5-1	TRBJ2-5	CASSLPRQEETQYF
TRBV5-5	TRBJ1-3	CASTGTTGYSGNTIYF
TRBV2	TRBJ2-7	CASRPISYEQYF
TRBV5-5	TRBJ1-1	CASSFSGGTEAFF
TRBV12-3/TRBV12-4	TRBJ2-5	CASSLGGTGSFFETQYF
TRBV12-3/TRBV12-4	TRBJ2-3	CASKLAGGGDTQYF
TRBV5-1	TRBJ1-2	CASSLTGPNYGYTF
TRBV20-1	TRBJ1-2	CSARKTGMDSHGYTF
TRBV7-2	TRBJ2-7	CASSGRPGQGGYEQYF
TRBV28	TRBJ2-3	CASNPIALVTDTQYF
TRBV19	TRBJ2-2	CATSDDPGELFF
TRBV27	TRBJ1-2	CASRGIAGYGYTF
TRBV6-1	TRBJ1-5	CASSDQGRNQPQHF
TRBV15	TRBJ2-5	CATRFRETQYF
TRBV29-1	TRBJ2-4	CSVVDRAIIQYF
TRBV14	TRBJ2-7	CASSQDRGWAEQYF
TRBV3-1	TRBJ1-4	CASSPGTGGEKLFF
TRBV14	TRBJ2-1	CASSPGYEQFF
TRBV13	TRBJ1-6	CASSQKISYNSPLHF
TRBV5-5	TRBJ2-5	CASSLEGTDQWSQYF